This TCR beta chain appears in the sequencing data of a study of early T cells in non-severe SARS-CoV-2 infection. Via MiXCR, TCRdb re-called the 5' RACE reads, giving one row per CDR3 protein. The sample shows fewer than 70,000 distinct CDR3 sequences, 4% to 6% of them seen only once. The TCR sequence derives from an adult who was a healthcare worker with PCR-confirmed SARS-CoV-2 infection or an uninfected control (not recorded which). The donor label of this sample is uncertain. The sequencing here drew on whole blood, taken at baseline.

The CDR3, as DNA: TGTGCCAGCAGCCGCGGACAGGTGAATTCACCCCTCCACTTT. Encoded protein: CASSRGQVNSPLHF. The genes are TRBV6-2 or TRBV6-3 and TRBJ1-6; TRBD1 agrees at 7 bases. J lost 7 bases, V lost 6 bases, and 6 bases had no gene match. The CDR3 runs to 14 residues. CDR1 is MNHEY, CDR2 SVGEGT, per germline.